This TCR beta chain is from a study of blood T cell repertoires in COVID-19. For the study at large: Samples came from the United States, Italy and Spain, spanning acute and convalescent COVID-19.

The assay was immunoSEQ multiplex PCR, and TCRdb's table has in-frame clones only and misses some. The table shows approximately 300,000 clones, with more than 70% occurring only once. The CDR3 sequence is 17 residues long. CDR1 is MGHRA and CDR2 is YSYEKL in the germline V gene. The ends were cut back, 0 bases at V and 2 bases at J, with 17 bases in the middle. The rearrangement links TRBV4-1 to TRBJ2-7, with TRBD1 as a possible D gene (5 bases). The TCR comes from a woman aged 45-59 years with acute or convalescent COVID-19. The sample consisted of peripheral blood. Written as DNA, the CDR3 is TGCGCCAGCAGCCAAGATAGTTTTGGACACCAACCCTACGAGCAGTACTTC. Its protein product is CASSQDSFGHQPYEQYF.